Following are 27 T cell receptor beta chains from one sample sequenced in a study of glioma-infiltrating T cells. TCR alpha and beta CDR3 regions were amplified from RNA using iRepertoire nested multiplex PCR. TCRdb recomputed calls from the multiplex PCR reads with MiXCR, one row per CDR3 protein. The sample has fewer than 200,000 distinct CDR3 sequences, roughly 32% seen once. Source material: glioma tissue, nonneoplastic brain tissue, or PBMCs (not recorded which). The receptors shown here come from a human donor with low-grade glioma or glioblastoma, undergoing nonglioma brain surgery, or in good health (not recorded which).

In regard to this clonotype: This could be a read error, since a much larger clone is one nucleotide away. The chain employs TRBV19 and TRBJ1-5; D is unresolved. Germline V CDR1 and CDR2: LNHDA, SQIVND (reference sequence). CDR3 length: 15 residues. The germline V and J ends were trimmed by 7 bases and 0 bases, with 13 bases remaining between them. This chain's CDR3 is CASIMAGFSNQPQHF. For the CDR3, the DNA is TGTGCCAGTATTATGGCCGGGTTTAGCAATCAGCCCCAGCATTTT.

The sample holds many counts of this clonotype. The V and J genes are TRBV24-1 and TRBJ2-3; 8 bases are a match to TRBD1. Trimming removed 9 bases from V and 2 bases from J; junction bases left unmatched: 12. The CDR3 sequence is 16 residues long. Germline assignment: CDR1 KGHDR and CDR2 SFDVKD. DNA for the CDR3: TGTGCCACCCGATACCTTGGACAGGGAAACACAGATACGCAGTATTTT. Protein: CATRYLGQGNTDTQYF.

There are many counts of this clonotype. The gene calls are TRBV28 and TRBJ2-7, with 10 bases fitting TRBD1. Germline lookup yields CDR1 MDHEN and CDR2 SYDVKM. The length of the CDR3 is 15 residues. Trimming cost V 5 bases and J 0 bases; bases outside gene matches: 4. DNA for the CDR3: TGTGCCAGCAGTCTCGGGACAGGGGTCTCCTACGAGCAGTACTTC. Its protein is CASSLGTGVSYEQYF.

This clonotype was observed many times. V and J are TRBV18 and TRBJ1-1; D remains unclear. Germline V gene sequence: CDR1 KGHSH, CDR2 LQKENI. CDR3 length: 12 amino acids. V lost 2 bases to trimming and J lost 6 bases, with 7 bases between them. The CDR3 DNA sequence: TGTGCCAGCTCACCAACAGTCCCTGAAGCTTTCTTT. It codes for CASSPTVPEAFF.

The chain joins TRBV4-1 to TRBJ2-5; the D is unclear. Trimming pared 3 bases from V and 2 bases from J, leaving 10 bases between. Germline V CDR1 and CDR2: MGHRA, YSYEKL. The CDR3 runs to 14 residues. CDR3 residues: CASSQVLQQETQYF. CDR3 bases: TGCGCCAGCAGCCAGGTACTACAGCAAGAGACCCAGTACTTC.

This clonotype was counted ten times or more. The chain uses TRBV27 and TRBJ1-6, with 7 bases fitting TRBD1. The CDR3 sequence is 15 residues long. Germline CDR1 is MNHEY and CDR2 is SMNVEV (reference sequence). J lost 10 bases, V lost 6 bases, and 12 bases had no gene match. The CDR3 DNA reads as TGTGCCAGCAGATACCTCACAGGGGAGGAATCACCCCTCCACTTT. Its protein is CASRYLTGEESPLHF.

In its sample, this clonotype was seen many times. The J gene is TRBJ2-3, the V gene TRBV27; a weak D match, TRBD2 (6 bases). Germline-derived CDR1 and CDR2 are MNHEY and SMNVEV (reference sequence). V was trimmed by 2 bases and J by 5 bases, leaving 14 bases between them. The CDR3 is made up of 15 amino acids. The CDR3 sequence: CASSLGLAFRDTQYF. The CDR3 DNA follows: TGTGCCAGCAGTTTAGGTCTAGCGTTCCGAGATACGCAGTATTTT.

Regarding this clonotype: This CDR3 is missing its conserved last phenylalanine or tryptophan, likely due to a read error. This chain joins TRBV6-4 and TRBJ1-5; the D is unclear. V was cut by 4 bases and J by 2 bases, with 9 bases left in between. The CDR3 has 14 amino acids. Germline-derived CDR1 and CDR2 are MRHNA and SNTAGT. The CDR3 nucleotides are TGTGCCAGCAGTGGTATCTGGGGCAATCAGCCCCAGCATCTT. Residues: CASSGIWGNQPQHL.

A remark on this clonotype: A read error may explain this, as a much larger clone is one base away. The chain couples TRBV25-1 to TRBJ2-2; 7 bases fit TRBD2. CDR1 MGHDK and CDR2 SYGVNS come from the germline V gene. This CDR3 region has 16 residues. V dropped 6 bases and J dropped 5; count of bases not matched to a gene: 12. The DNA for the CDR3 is TGTGCCAGCAGATGGGGGGGACTTGCTTGGACCGGGGAGCTGTTTTTT. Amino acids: CASRWGGLAWTGELFF.

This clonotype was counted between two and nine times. DNA of the CDR3: TGTGCCAGCAGCTTGGGGTCTAGCGTCAATGAGCAGTTCTTC. As protein: CASSLGSSVNEQFF. This chain links TRBV7-3 with TRBJ2-1, with D maybe TRBD2 (6 bases). Germline loops: CDR1 SGHTA, CDR2 FQGTGA. The CDR3 consists of 14 residues. Trimming removed 3 bases from V and 6 bases from J, with 12 bases in between.

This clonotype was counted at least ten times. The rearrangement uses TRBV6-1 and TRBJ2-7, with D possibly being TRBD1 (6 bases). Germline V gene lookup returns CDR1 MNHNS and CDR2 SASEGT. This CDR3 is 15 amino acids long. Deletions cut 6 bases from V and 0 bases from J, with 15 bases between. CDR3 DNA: TGTGCCAGCAGACCGTTGACAGGTAGCTCCTACGAGCAGTACTTC. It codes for CASRPLTGSSYEQYF.

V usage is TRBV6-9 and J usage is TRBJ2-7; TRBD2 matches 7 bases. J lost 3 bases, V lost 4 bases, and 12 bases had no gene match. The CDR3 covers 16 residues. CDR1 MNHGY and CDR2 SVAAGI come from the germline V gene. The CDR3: CASSFSPSGTYYEQYF. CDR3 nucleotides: TGTGCCAGCAGTTTTTCTCCTAGCGGAACCTACTACGAGCAGTACTTC.

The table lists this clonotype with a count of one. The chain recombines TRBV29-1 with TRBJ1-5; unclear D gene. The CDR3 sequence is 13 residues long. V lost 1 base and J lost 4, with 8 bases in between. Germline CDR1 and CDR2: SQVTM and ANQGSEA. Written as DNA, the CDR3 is TGCAGCGTTGAAGTGGGCCGGAATCAGCCCCAGCATTTT. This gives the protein CSVEVGRNQPQHF. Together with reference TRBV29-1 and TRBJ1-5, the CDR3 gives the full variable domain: SAVISQKPSRDICQRGTSLTIQCQVDSQVTMMFWYRQQPGQSLTLIATANQGSEATYESGFVIDKFPISRPNLTFSTLTVSNMSPEDSSIYLCSVEVGRNQPQHFGDGTRLSIL.

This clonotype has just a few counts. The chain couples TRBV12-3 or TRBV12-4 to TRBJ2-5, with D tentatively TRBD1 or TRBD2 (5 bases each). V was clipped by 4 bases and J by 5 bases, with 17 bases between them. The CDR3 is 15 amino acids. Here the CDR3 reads CASSWGGSRGETQYF. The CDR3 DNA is TGTGCCAGCAGTTGGGGTGGGAGTAGGGGCGAGACCCAGTACTTC.

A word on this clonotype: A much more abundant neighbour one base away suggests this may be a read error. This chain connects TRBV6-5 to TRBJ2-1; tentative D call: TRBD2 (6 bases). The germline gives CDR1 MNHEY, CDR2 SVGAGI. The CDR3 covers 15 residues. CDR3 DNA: TGTTCCAGCAGTTTAAGGAGGGGAGCTTACAATGAGCAGTTCTTC. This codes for CSSSLRRGAYNEQFF.

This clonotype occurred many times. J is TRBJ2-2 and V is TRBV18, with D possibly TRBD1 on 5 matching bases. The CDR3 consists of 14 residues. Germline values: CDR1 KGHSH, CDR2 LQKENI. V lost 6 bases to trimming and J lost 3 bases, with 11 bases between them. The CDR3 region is CASSRQPDTGELFF. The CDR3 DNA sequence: TGTGCCAGCTCGCGACAGCCGGACACCGGGGAGCTGTTTTTT.

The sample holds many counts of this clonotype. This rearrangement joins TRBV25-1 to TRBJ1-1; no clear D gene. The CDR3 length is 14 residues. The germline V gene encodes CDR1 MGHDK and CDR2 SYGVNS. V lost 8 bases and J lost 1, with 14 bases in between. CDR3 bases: TGTGCCAGCGCCCCCCCGCAGCAGAACACTGAAGCTTTCTTT. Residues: CASAPPQQNTEAFF.

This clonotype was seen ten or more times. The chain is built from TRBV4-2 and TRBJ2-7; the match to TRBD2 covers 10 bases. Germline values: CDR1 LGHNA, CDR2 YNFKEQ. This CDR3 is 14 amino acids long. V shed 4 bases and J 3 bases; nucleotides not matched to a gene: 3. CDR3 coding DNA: TGTGCCAGCAGCCGAAGGACTAGCGGCTACGAGCAGTACTTC. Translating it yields CASSRRTSGYEQYF.

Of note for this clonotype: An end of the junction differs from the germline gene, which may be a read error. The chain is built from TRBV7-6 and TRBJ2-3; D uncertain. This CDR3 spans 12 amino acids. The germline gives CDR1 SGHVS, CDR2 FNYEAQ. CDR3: CARSLSTDTQYF. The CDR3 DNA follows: TGTGCCAGAAGCTTGTCTACAGATACGCAGTATTTT.

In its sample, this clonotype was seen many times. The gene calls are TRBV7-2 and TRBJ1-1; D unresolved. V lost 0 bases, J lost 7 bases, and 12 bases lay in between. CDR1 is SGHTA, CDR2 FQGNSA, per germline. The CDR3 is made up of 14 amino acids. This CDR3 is CASSLAYGSLEAFF. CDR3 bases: TGTGCCAGCAGCTTAGCGTACGGCAGCCTTGAAGCTTTCTTT.

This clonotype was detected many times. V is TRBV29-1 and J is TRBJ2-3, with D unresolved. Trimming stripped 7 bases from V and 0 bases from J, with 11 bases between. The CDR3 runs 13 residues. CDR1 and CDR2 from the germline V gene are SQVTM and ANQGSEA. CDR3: CSADLYSTDTQYF. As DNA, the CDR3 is TGCAGCGCCGACTTATACAGCACAGATACGCAGTATTTT.

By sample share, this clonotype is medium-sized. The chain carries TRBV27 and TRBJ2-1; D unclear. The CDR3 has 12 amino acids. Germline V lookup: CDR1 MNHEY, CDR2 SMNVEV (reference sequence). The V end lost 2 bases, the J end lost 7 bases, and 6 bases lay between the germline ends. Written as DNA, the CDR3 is TGTGCCAGCAGTTTAGACGGGAATGAGCAGTTCTTC. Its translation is CASSLDGNEQFF.

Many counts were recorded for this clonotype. The CDR3 nucleotides read TGCAGTGCTACGGACCAGGACGATGAGCAGTTCTTC. Residues: CSATDQDDEQFF. The chain is built from TRBV20-1 and TRBJ2-1; no clear D. The V end lost 4 bases, the J end lost 8 bases, and 12 bases lay between the germline ends. This CDR3 spans 12 amino acids. Per the germline V gene, CDR1 is DFQATT and CDR2 is SNEGSKA (reference sequence).

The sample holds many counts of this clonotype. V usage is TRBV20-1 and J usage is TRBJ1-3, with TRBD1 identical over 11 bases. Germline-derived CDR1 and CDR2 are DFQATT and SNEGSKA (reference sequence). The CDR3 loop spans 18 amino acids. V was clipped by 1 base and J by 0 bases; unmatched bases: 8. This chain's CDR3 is CSARAGTGGVGSGNTIYF. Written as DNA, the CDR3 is TGCAGTGCTAGAGCAGGGACAGGGGGAGTTGGCTCTGGAAACACCATATATTTT.

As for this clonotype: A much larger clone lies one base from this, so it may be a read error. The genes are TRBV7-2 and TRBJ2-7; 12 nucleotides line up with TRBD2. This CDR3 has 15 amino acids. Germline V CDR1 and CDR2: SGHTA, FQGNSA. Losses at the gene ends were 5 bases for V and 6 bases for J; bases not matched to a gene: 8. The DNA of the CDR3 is TGTGCCAGCAGCCGGCGGACTAGCGGGATCCTCGAGCAGTACTTC. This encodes CASSRRTSGILEQYF.

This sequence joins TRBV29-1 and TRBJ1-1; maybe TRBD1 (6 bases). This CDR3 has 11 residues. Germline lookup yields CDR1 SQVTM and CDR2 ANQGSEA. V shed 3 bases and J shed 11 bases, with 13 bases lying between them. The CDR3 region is CSVEQGRAAFF. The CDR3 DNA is TGCAGCGTTGAGCAGGGGCGAGCGGCTTTCTTT.

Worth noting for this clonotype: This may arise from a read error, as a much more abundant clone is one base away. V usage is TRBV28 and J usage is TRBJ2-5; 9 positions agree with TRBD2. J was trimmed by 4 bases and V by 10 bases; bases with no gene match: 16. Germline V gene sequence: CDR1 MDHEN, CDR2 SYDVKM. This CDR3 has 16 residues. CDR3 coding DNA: TGTGCCACACTTCGAGGGCTAGCGGGGTCACGAGAGACCCAGTACTTC. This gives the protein CATLRGLAGSRETQYF.